This entry describes one T cell receptor beta chain. These data are taken from a study of CXCR3-negative and CXCR3-positive naive CD8 T cells. Via 5' RACE with UMI labels, TRB cDNA libraries were prepared. Reprocessing the 5' RACE reads, TCRdb reports a single entry for every CDR3 protein and omits DNA. Its clone listing holds 100,000 to 150,000 distinct CDR3 sequences. Germline lookup yields CDR1 MNHEY and CDR2 SVGAGI. CDR3 length equals 14 residues. Researchers sorted some 300,000 cells of each CD8+ T cell subset in triplicate. The TCR was taken from a human donor in good health. Some clones in this sample may be carry-over from other donors' samples. Sample: naive CXCR3- CD8+ T cells from blood. The subset denotes: CD45RO-CCR7+CD27+CD95- naive CD8+ T cells lacking CXCR3 (TNR3-). The chain has TRBV6-5 and TRBJ2-5. CDR3 amino acids: CASSYFNSQETQYF.